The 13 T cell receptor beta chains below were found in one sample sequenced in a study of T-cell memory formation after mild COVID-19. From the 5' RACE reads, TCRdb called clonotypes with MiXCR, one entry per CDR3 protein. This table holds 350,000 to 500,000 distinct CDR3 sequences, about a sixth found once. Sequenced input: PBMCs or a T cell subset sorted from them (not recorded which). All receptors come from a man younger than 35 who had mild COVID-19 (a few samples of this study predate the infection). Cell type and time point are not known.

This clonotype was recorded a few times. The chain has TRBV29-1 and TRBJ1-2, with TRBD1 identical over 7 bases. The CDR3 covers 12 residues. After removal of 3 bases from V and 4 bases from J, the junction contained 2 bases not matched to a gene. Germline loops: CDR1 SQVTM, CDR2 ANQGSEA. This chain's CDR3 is CSVDRGGYGYTF. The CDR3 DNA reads TGCAGCGTTGACAGGGGGGGCTATGGCTACACCTTC.

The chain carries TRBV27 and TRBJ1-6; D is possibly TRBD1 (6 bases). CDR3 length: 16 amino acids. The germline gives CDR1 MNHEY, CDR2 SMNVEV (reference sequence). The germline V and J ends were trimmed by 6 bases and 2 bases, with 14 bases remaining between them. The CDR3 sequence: CASRYREWPYNSPLHF. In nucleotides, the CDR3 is TGTGCCAGCAGATACAGGGAATGGCCCTATAATTCACCCCTCCACTTT.

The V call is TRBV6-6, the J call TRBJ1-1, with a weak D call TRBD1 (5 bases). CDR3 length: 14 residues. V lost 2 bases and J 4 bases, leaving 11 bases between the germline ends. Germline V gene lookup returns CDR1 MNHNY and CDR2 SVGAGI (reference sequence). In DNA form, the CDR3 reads TGTGCCAGCAGTTACGAGAGGGGCGGCACTGAAGCTTTCTTT. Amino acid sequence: CASSYERGGTEAFF.

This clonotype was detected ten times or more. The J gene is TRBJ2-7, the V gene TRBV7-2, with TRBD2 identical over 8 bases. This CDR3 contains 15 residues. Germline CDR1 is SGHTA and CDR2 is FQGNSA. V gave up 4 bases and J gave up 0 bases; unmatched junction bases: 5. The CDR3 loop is CASSSRGGHSYEQYV. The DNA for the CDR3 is TGTGCCAGCAGCTCCCGCGGGGGGCACTCCTACGAGCAGTACGTC.

This chain's CDR3 is CSVNQQNTEAFF. Written as DNA, the CDR3 is TGCAGCGTTAATCAGCAGAACACTGAAGCTTTCTTT. The rearrangement uses TRBV29-1 and TRBJ1-1; D is unclear. This CDR3 spans 12 amino acids. The ends were cut back, 5 bases at V and 1 base at J, with 8 bases in the middle. The V gene's germline CDR1 is SQVTM and CDR2 ANQGSEA. Together with reference TRBV29-1 and TRBJ1-1, the CDR3 gives the full variable domain: SAVISQKPSRDICQRGTSLTIQCQVDSQVTMMFWYRQQPGQSLTLIATANQGSEATYESGFVIDKFPISRPNLTFSTLTVSNMSPEDSSIYLCSVNQQNTEAFFGQGTRLTVV.

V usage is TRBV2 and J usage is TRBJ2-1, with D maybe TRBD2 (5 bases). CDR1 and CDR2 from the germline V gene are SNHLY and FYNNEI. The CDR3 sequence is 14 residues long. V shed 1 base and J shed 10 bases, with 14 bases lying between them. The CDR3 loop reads CASSEDYGEWEQFF. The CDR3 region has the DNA TGTGCCAGCAGTGAAGATTACGGGGAATGGGAGCAGTTCTTC.

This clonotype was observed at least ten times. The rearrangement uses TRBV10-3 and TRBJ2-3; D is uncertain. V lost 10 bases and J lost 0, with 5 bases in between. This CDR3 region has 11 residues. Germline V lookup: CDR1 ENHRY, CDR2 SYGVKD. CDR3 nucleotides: TGTGCCACGCAGAGCACAGATACGCAGTATTTT. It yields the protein CATQSTDTQYF.

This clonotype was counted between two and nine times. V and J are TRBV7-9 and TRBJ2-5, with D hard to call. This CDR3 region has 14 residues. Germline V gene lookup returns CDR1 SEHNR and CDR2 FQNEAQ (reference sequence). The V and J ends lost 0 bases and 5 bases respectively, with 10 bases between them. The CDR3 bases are TGTGCCAGCAGCTTAGCGGGGTCGGCGGAGACCCAGTACTTC. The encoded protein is CASSLAGSAETQYF.

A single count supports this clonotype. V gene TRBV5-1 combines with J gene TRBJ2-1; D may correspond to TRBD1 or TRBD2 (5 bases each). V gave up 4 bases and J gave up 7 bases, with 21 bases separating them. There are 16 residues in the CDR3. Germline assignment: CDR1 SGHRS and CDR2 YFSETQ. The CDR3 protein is CASSPEQLRWGNEQFF. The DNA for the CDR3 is TGCGCCAGCAGCCCCGAACAGTTACGATGGGGGAATGAGCAGTTCTTC.

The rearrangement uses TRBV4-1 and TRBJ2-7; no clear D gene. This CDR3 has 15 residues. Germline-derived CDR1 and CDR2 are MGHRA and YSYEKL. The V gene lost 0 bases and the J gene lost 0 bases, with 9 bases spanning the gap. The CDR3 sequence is CASSQDISPSYEQYV. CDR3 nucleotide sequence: TGCGCCAGCAGCCAAGACATCTCCCCCTCCTACGAGCAGTACGTC.

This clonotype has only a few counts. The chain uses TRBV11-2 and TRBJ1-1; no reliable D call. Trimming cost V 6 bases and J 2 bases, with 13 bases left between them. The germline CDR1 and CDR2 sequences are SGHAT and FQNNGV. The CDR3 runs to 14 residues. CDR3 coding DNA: TGTGCCAGCAGACGGATGCCGGCTAACACTGAAGCTTTCTTT. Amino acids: CASRRMPANTEAFF.

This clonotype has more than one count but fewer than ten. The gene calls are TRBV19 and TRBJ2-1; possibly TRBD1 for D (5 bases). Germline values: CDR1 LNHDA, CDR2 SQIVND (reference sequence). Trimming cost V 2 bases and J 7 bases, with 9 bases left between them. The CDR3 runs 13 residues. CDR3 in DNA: TGTGCCAGTAGTATAAGGCAGGGTAATGAGCAGTTCTTC. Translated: CASSIRQGNEQFF.

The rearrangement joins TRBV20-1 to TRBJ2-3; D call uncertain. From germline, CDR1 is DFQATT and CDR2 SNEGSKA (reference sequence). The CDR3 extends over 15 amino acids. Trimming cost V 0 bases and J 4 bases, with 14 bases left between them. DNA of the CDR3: TGCAGTGCTAGAGATCCACGGACCGGCGCAGATACGCAGTATTTT. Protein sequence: CSARDPRTGADTQYF.